The 28 T cell receptor beta chains listed next were all sequenced from one sample in a study of beta chain features in type 1 diabetes. As every portion of the isolated RNA was reverse transcribed, the sequencing read expressed TCRB transcripts. TCRdb's table, derived via immunoSEQ multiplex PCR, lists solely in-frame clones and lacks some. The table shows around 350,000 clones, with roughly 12% occurring only once. The sample was naive CD4+ T cells from blood. These receptors all stem from a young man in good health.

This clone came up a few times. The genes are TRBV29-1 and TRBJ1-2; D is possibly TRBD1 (6 bases). This CDR3 contains 12 residues. The V gene's germline CDR1 is SQVTM and CDR2 ANQGSEA. Trimming stripped 4 bases from V and 5 bases from J, with 11 bases between. CDR3 in DNA: TGCAGCGTTGTACAGGGTACTTATGGCTACACCTTC. It translates to CSVVQGTYGYTF.

This clone has more than one count but fewer than ten. The chain couples TRBV14 to TRBJ1-1; possible D gene TRBD1, 5 bases. The CDR3 extends over 14 amino acids. The germline V gene has CDR1 SGHDN and CDR2 FVKESK. V shed 5 bases and J shed 6 bases, with 16 bases lying between them. This CDR3 is CASSDATAGAEAFF. CDR3 bases: TGTGCCAGCAGCGACGCAACAGCGGGGGCTGAAGCTTTCTTT.

In this sample, this clone turned up a few times. This rearrangement joins TRBV9 to TRBJ2-1; 9 bases align to TRBD1. The CDR3 totals 15 residues. Germline V lookup: CDR1 SGDLS, CDR2 YYNGEE. J gave up 4 bases and V 4 bases, and 6 bases lay outside the gene matches. The CDR3 bases are TGTGCCAGCAGCCTGGACAGGGGAAGTTACAATGAGCAGTTCTTC. It codes for CASSLDRGSYNEQFF.

In this sample, this clone turned up a few times. Other DNA sequences in this specimen translate into the identical CDR3. This chain connects TRBV5-6 to TRBJ2-7; D not resolved. There are 11 residues in the CDR3. Germline V CDR1 and CDR2: SGHDT, YYEEEE. The V end lost 4 bases, the J end lost 1 base, and 3 bases lay between the germline ends. The CDR3 nucleotides read TGTGCCAGCAGCCGTTCCTACGAGCAGTACTTC. Translation gives CASSRSYEQYF.

This clone was counted between two and nine times. This chain uses TRBV7-8 with TRBJ2-3, with D possibly TRBD2 on 5 matching bases. CDR3 size: 13 residues. The V end was cut by 6 bases, the J end by 2 bases, with 9 bases between. Germline assignment: CDR1 SGHVS and CDR2 FQNEAQ. CDR3 nucleotides: TGTGCCAGCAGGCCAGGACTCACAGATACGCAGTATTTT. This codes for CASRPGLTDTQYF. Using reference TRBV7-8 and TRBJ2-3 for the parts outside the CDR3, the full variable domain is GAGVSQSPRYKVAKRGQDVALRCDPISGHVSLFWYQQALGQGPEFLTYFQNEAQLDKSGLPSDRFFAERPEGSVSTLKIQRTQQEDSAVYLCASRPGLTDTQYFGPGTRLTVL.

In DNA, the CDR3 is TGTGCCAGCAGCCAAGGTCCCAAGCCGAGCTCCTACAATGAGCAGTTCTTC. It specifies CASSQGPKPSSYNEQFF. V gene TRBV4-2 combines with J gene TRBJ2-1; D call uncertain. V lost 1 base and J lost 0, with 13 bases in between. The germline V gene encodes CDR1 LGHNA and CDR2 YNFKEQ. The CDR3 runs 17 residues.

This clone appeared a few times. This rearrangement joins TRBV19 to TRBJ2-1; 12 bases map to TRBD2. The CDR3 contains 19 residues. Germline V gene data show CDR1 as LNHDA and CDR2 as SQIVND (reference sequence). With V trimmed by 5 bases and J by 0 bases, 11 bases remained unmatched. CDR3 amino acids: CASSAGLAGGRSSYNEQFF. In DNA, the CDR3 is TGTGCCAGTAGTGCGGGACTAGCGGGTGGTAGAAGCTCCTACAATGAGCAGTTCTTC. The variable domain in full, completed from reference TRBV19 and TRBJ2-1, reads DGGITQSPKYLFRKEGQNVTLSCEQNLNHDAMYWYRQDPGQGLRLIYYSQIVNDFQKGDIAEGYSVSREKKESFPLTVTSAQKNPTAFYLCASSAGLAGGRSSYNEQFFGPGTRLTVL.

This clone was seen a few times. The CDR3 DNA follows: TGTGCTAGTTCGAAGGGGACTAGCGGCCTCTACGAGCAGTACTTC. Protein: CASSKGTSGLYEQYF. The chain is built from TRBV12-5 and TRBJ2-7; TRBD2 agrees at 11 bases. The CDR3 extends over 15 amino acids. V gave up 8 bases and J gave up 3 bases; unmatched junction bases: 9. Looked up from germline, CDR1 is LGHNT and CDR2 is FRNRAP.

The gene calls are TRBV5-1 and TRBJ2-1, with 10 positions matching TRBD2. Unmatched junction bases numbered 4, after V lost 1 base and J lost 3 bases. Looked up from germline, CDR1 is SGHRS and CDR2 is YFSETQ. The CDR3 runs 16 residues. CDR3 region: CASSLRQRGGYNEQFF. The CDR3 DNA follows: TGCGCCAGCAGCTTGAGACAGCGGGGGGGCTACAATGAGCAGTTCTTC. The variable domain in full, with the rest retrieved from reference TRBV5-1 and TRBJ2-1, is KAGVTQTPRYLIKTRGQQVTLSCSPISGHRSVSWYQQTPGQGLQFLFEYFSETQRNKGNFPGRFSGRQFSNSRSEMNVSTLELGDSALYLCASSLRQRGGYNEQFFGPGTRLTVL.

The J gene is TRBJ2-3, the V gene TRBV5-1; 9 bases match TRBD2. J gave up 4 bases and V 0 bases, and 6 bases lay outside the gene matches. Per germline, CDR1 SGHRS and CDR2 YFSETQ. The CDR3 covers 16 residues. This CDR3 is CASSLVPSGTPDTQYF. CDR3 nucleotide sequence: TGCGCCAGCAGCTTGGTGCCTAGCGGGACCCCAGATACGCAGTATTTT. The entire variable domain, with the rest obtained from reference TRBV5-1 and TRBJ2-3, is as follows: KAGVTQTPRYLIKTRGQQVTLSCSPISGHRSVSWYQQTPGQGLQFLFEYFSETQRNKGNFPGRFSGRQFSNSRSEMNVSTLELGDSALYLCASSLVPSGTPDTQYFGPGTRLTVL.

V gene TRBV10-3 combines with J gene TRBJ2-7; D remains ambiguous. The CDR3 runs to 12 residues. V lost 6 bases, J lost 1 base, and 7 bases lay in between. Germline CDR1 reads ENHRY; CDR2 reads SYGVKD. Written as DNA, the CDR3 is TGTGCCATCAGCCTGACTTCCTACGAGCAGTACTTC. This sequence encodes CAISLTSYEQYF.

This clone was seen a handful of times. The V and J genes are TRBV30 and TRBJ1-1, with D hard to call. Trimming stripped 3 bases from V and 4 bases from J, with 6 bases between. Germline CDR1 and CDR2: GTSNPN and SVGIG (reference sequence). There are 11 residues in the CDR3. The CDR3: CAWREFTEAFF. CDR3 sequence (DNA): TGTGCCTGGAGGGAGTTCACTGAAGCTTTCTTT. Supplemented by reference TRBV30 and TRBJ1-1, the full variable domain reads SQTIHQWPATLVQPVGSPLSLECTVEGTSNPNLYWYRQAAGRGLQLLFYSVGIGQISSEVPQNLSASRPQDRQFILSSKKLLLSDSGFYLCAWREFTEAFFGQGTRLTVV.

This sequence joins TRBV4-2 and TRBJ2-1; 7 bases are a match to TRBD1. The V gene end was trimmed by 5 bases and the J gene end by 4 bases; junction bases not matched to a gene: 5. Germline CDR1 is LGHNA and CDR2 is YNFKEQ. This CDR3 comprises 14 residues. This CDR3 is CASSSKDRYNEQFF. CDR3 bases: TGTGCCAGCAGCTCAAAGGACAGGTACAATGAGCAGTTCTTC.

This clone was counted only a few times. The rearrangement joins TRBV29-1 to TRBJ2-2; TRBD1 aligns across 9 bases. Per germline, CDR1 SQVTM and CDR2 ANQGSEA. The trim removed 4 bases at V and 1 base at J, leaving 1 base unmatched. The CDR3 has 14 residues. The CDR3 region is CSVGQGGNTGELFF. CDR3 coding DNA: TGCAGCGTTGGACAGGGGGGGAACACCGGGGAGCTGTTTTTT.

This chain joins TRBV7-2 and TRBJ2-4; 7 nucleotides line up with TRBD1. Germline V gene data show CDR1 as SGHTA and CDR2 as FQGNSA. J was trimmed by 6 bases and V by 5 bases; bases with no gene match: 4. This CDR3 contains 13 residues. Here the CDR3 reads CASSQGQTNIQYF. The DNA for the CDR3 is TGTGCCAGCAGCCAGGGACAGACAAACATTCAGTACTTC.

This clone was observed a few times. V gene TRBV2 combines with J gene TRBJ1-5, with D possibly matching TRBD1 (5 bases). Germline V gives CDR1 SNHLY, CDR2 FYNNEI. This CDR3 has 13 amino acids. V was trimmed by 5 bases and J by 3 bases, leaving 8 bases between them. Here the CDR3 DNA reads TGTGCCAGCAGTTACAGGCTCAATCAGCCCCAGCATTTT. Protein: CASSYRLNQPQHF.

The chain has TRBV6-5 and TRBJ1-1, with D tentatively TRBD1 (5 bases). CDR3 size: 14 residues. Trimming shortened V by 3 bases and J by 5 bases, and 13 bases separated the two germline ends. Germline lookup yields CDR1 MNHEY and CDR2 SVGAGI. CDR3 in DNA: TGTGCCAGCAGTTATAATCAGGGTAGGACTGAAGCTTTCTTT. Protein product: CASSYNQGRTEAFF.

The rearrangement uses TRBV5-1 and TRBJ2-1; TRBD2 matches at 7 bases. The CDR3 contains 14 residues. Losses at the gene ends were 7 bases for V and 2 bases for J; bases not matched to a gene: 6. Germline V gene lookup returns CDR1 SGHRS and CDR2 YFSETQ. CDR3 in DNA: TGCGCCAGCGCCATGGGGGGGGCCTACAATGAGCAGTTCTTC. It codes for CASAMGGAYNEQFF.

This clone was recorded a few times. This chain joins TRBV11-2 and TRBJ2-3; D not certain. The CDR3 has 15 residues. Germline assignment: CDR1 SGHAT and CDR2 FQNNGV. Trimming left V 5 bases short and J 0 bases short, with 12 bases between. Written as DNA, the CDR3 is TGTGCCAGCAGCATCCGAGGAACTAGCACAGATACGCAGTATTTT. It translates to CASSIRGTSTDTQYF.

This rearrangement joins TRBV30 to TRBJ2-7; 8 nucleotides line up with TRBD1. CDR3 length equals 13 residues. J gave up 4 bases and V 3 bases, and 5 bases lay outside the gene matches. In germline, CDR1 is GTSNPN, CDR2 SVGIG (reference sequence). CDR3 in DNA: TGTGCCTGGAGCGCGGACAGGGCATACGAGCAGTACTTC. Protein: CAWSADRAYEQYF.

V is TRBV7-6 and J is TRBJ2-7; possible D gene TRBD2, 6 bases. Germline V gene sequence: CDR1 SGHVS, CDR2 FNYEAQ. This CDR3 region has 15 residues. The V gene lost 7 bases and the J gene lost 3 bases, with 19 bases spanning the gap. For the CDR3, the DNA is TGTGCCAGCAAGACTCCGGGGGATGTTATCTACGAGCAGTACTTC. This sequence encodes CASKTPGDVIYEQYF.

This clone was picked up a small number of times. The rearrangement links TRBV29-1 to TRBJ2-7; possibly TRBD2 for D (6 bases). Germline CDR1 and CDR2: SQVTM and ANQGSEA. V was clipped by 5 bases and J by 0 bases, with 20 bases between them. The CDR3 runs to 16 residues. CDR3 protein: CSVTTTGTSRSYEQYF. The CDR3 coding sequence is TGCAGCGTTACTACTACCGGGACTTCGCGCTCCTACGAGCAGTACTTC.

The rearrangement joins TRBV18 to TRBJ1-1, with 7 bases matching TRBD1. This CDR3 has 16 amino acids. Germline CDR1 and CDR2: KGHSH and LQKENI. V gave up 0 bases and J gave up 5 bases; unmatched junction bases: 9. The CDR3 DNA reads TGTGCCAGCTCACCACCGGGACAGACCTTCGGGACTGAAGCTTTCTTT. It yields the protein CASSPPGQTFGTEAFF.

The chain couples TRBV28 to TRBJ2-3; possible D gene TRBD2, 5 bases. The CDR3 is 16 residues long. With 0 bases removed from V and 4 bases from J, the gap between germline ends came to 14 bases. Germline V gives CDR1 MDHEN, CDR2 SYDVKM. The CDR3 region is CASSLWFSDRADTQYF. Here the CDR3 DNA reads TGTGCCAGCAGTTTATGGTTTAGCGACCGGGCAGATACGCAGTATTTT.

This clone was picked up a small number of times. The chain uses TRBV19 and TRBJ2-5; TRBD2 agrees at 8 bases. The length of the CDR3 is 15 residues. The germline V gene encodes CDR1 LNHDA and CDR2 SQIVND (reference sequence). Trimming at V came to 3 bases and at J to 5 bases, leaving 8 bases not matched to a gene. The CDR3 loop is CASSMAGLVQETQYF. The CDR3 DNA reads as TGTGCCAGTAGTATGGCGGGACTAGTCCAGGAGACCCAGTACTTC.

The genes are TRBV7-8 and TRBJ2-5; D is perhaps TRBD1 (6 bases). The germline V gene encodes CDR1 SGHVS and CDR2 FQNEAQ. This CDR3 comprises 15 residues. Trimming pared 5 bases from V and 1 base from J, leaving 14 bases between. CDR3 sequence reads: CASSRIGGPQETQYF. Written as DNA, the CDR3 is TGTGCCAGCAGCCGAATTGGGGGCCCCCAAGAGACCCAGTACTTC.

This chain uses TRBV7-2 with TRBJ1-2; 7 bases match TRBD1. After removal of 8 bases from V and 4 bases from J, the junction contained 7 bases not matched to a gene. The CDR3 sequence is 13 residues long. Germline loops: CDR1 SGHTA, CDR2 FQGNSA. The CDR3 protein is CASADRVFYGYTF. The CDR3 region has the DNA TGTGCCAGCGCCGACAGGGTGTTCTATGGCTACACCTTC.

In this sample, this clone turned up a few times. The rearrangement links TRBV6-5 to TRBJ1-5, with D possibly TRBD1 on 6 matching bases. This CDR3 has 13 amino acids. V was clipped by 1 base and J by 6 bases, with 7 bases between them. Looked up from germline, CDR1 is MNHEY and CDR2 is SVGAGI. CDR3 DNA sequence: TGTGCCAGCAGTTACTTAGGGGGTCAGCCCCAGCATTTT. Translated, it gives CASSYLGGQPQHF.